A selection of T cell receptor beta chains follows, all from one sample in a study of Graves' ophthalmopathy and Graves' hyperthyroidism. TCRdb redid the calling of the multiplex PCR reads with MiXCR, one entry per CDR3 protein. The repertoire includes about 480,000 distinct CDR3 sequences, about 15% of them detected once, and over 8% sits in the top ten. The sample consisted of blood. The receptors stem from a woman aged 25 to 45 with Graves' ophthalmopathy. Both conserved end residues are part of each CDR3. A D gene is named only where the DNA matches it firmly. Size values are once, few and many counts, or a class for expanded clones, and some rows have none.

d_call	v_call	j_call	clone_size	cdr3_nt	cdr3_aa
NA	TRBV12-3/TRBV12-4	TRBJ1-6	NA	TGTGCCAGCAGTCTGGGGCAACGGGGTTCACCCCTCCACTTT	CASSLGQRGSPLHF
NA	TRBV6-1	TRBJ1-1	NA	TGTGCCAGCAGTGAACAACCCCGTCGGGCCACTGAAGCTTTCTTT	CASSEQPRRATEAFF
NA	TRBV7-3	TRBJ2-5	many	TGTGCCAGCAGCTTAACTAGACGAGAGACCCAGTACTTC	CASSLTRRETQYF
TRBD1	TRBV6-2/TRBV6-3	TRBJ1-5	many	TGTGCCAGCAGAAGGACAGGGGGGAACATAATGTACAATCAGCCCCAGCATTTT	CASRRTGGNIMYNQPQHF
NA	TRBV5-1	TRBJ2-7	few	TGCGCCAGCAGCTATGGGTATGGCAGGCCGGACTACGAGCAGTACTTC	CASSYGYGRPDYEQYF
TRBD2	TRBV5-1	TRBJ2-7	NA	TGCGCCAGCAGCCCCCGGGGGGGTCACCCCTACGAGCAGTACTTC	CASSPRGGHPYEQYF
TRBD2	TRBV20-1	TRBJ2-2	many	TGCAGTGCTAGAGTATTAGCGGGGCCGAACACCGGGGAGCTGTTTTTT	CSARVLAGPNTGELFF
NA	TRBV28	TRBJ1-1	many	TGTGCCAGCACCGAAGGATGGTTGAACACTGAAGCTTTCTTT	CASTEGWLNTEAFF
TRBD1	TRBV6-5	TRBJ1-1	many	TGTGCCAGCAGTTACTCGATCCGGGGGACAGGAAACACTGAAGCTTTCTTT	CASSYSIRGTGNTEAFF
NA	TRBV12-3/TRBV12-4	TRBJ1-1	many	TGTGCCAGCAGTCGGACACGGGGGGTAACTGAAGCTTTCTTT	CASSRTRGVTEAFF
TRBD1	TRBV20-1	TRBJ2-7	few	TGCAGTGCTGGGAAGAAAGCCGGGACAGGGGCCTACGAGCAGTACTTC	CSAGKKAGTGAYEQYF
NA	TRBV5-4	TRBJ2-3	NA	TGTGCCAGCAGCTTGTTCGGGTCGGGAGATACGCAGTATTTT	CASSLFGSGDTQYF
NA	TRBV19	TRBJ2-7	many	TGTGCCAGTAGTATCCGTGGAGGGGCCTACGAGCAGTACTTC	CASSIRGGAYEQYF
TRBD2	TRBV20-1	TRBJ2-7	many	TGCAGTGTGGGAGGGAGGACCGGATACGAGCAGTACTTC	CSVGGRTGYEQYF
TRBD1	TRBV4-1	TRBJ1-1	few	TGCGCCAGCAGCCACCGGGACAGGGGAAAGAACACTGAAGCTTTCTTT	CASSHRDRGKNTEAFF
NA	TRBV12-3/TRBV12-4	TRBJ2-3	few	TGTGCCAGCAGCCCGGGACAACATACGCAGTATTTT	CASSPGQHTQYF
TRBD1	TRBV28	TRBJ2-7	many	TGTGCCAGCAGTCCTGAATACAGGGGGAACGAGCAGTACTTC	CASSPEYRGNEQYF
NA	TRBV10-3	TRBJ1-2	NA	TGTGCCATCACCTCGGACAGAAGCGGCTACACCTTC	CAITSDRSGYTF
TRBD1	TRBV7-8	TRBJ1-5	many	TGTGCCAGCAGCTCAACCGGGACAGGATTCCAGCCCCAGCATTTT	CASSSTGTGFQPQHF
NA	TRBV20-1	TRBJ1-6	many	TGCAGTGCTAGAGATATGGGGATCAAATCACCCCTCCACTTT	CSARDMGIKSPLHF
NA	TRBV7-9	TRBJ1-1	few	TGTGCCAGCAGCTTACCGCCCCAGGGAGCTTTCTTT	CASSLPPQGAFF
NA	TRBV7-8	TRBJ2-5	many	TGTGCCAGCAGTTATCCAGGGGACGAGACCCAGTACTTC	CASSYPGDETQYF
NA	TRBV28	TRBJ1-5	many	TGTGCCAGTGTAGCCCATTATCAGCCCCAGCATTTT	CASVAHYQPQHF
NA	TRBV6-5	TRBJ1-5	NA	TGTGCCAGCAGTTACGGGCAGTTCCAGCCCCAGCATTTT	CASSYGQFQPQHF
TRBD1	TRBV28	TRBJ2-7	many	TGTGCCAGCAGTTTAGTAGGACAGGACTACGAGCAGTACTTC	CASSLVGQDYEQYF